This T cell receptor (beta chain) comes out of a study of blood T cell repertoires in COVID-19. Across the study: Donors in the United States, Italy and Spain gave samples during acute or convalescent COVID-19. The cDNA or gDNA used as material had been derived from T cells, B-cell-depleted T cells, or PBMCs.

V shed 5 bases and J shed 3 bases, with 14 bases lying between them. Germline assignment: CDR1 GTSNPN and CDR2 SVGIG (reference sequence). The CDR3 is 14 residues long. Per the study methods: Estimated nucleated cell counts came from reference gene primer amplification. TCRdb's copy holds only in-frame clones and misses some; the assay was immunoSEQ multiplex PCR. Clone size and the V and J calls come from that table; the DNA yielded D and trimming. The data contain 64,000 or so clones, over 75% of them singletons. The TCR sequence derives from a human donor in a cohort sampled during active COVID-19. Sequenced material: peripheral blood. The gene calls are TRBV30 and TRBJ2-1, with unresolved D. The CDR3 region is CAWAPVADYNEQFF. CDR3 in DNA: TGTGCCTGGGCGCCCGTCGCGGACTACAATGAGCAGTTCTTC.